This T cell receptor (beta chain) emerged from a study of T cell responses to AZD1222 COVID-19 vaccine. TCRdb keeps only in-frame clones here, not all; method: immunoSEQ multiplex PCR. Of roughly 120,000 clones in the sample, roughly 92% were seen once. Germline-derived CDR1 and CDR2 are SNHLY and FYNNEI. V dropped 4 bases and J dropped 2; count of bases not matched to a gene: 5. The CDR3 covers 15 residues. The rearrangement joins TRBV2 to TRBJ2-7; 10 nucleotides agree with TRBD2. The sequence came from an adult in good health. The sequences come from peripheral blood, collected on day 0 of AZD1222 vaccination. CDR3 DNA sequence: TGTGCCAGCAGTGGGGTTAGCGGGGGGCCCTACGAGCAGTACTTC. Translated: CASSGVSGGPYEQYF.